The entry below gives a single T cell receptor beta chain sequence along with its context. The entry originates in a study of PD-L1 blockade in urothelial cancer. Assay used: immunoSEQ multiplex PCR; TCRdb lists only in-frame clones, some missing. The sample consists of 58,000 or so clones, around 81% of them appearing once. Regarding time point: pretreatment peripheral blood. This CDR3 spans 14 amino acids. The germline V gene encodes CDR1 MNHEY and CDR2 SVGAGI. Trimming pared 5 bases from V and 3 bases from J, leaving 10 bases between. V and J are TRBV6-5 and TRBJ2-2; D is ambiguous. This material consisted of PBMCs, taken around atezolizumab (anti-PD-L1) treatment. The receptor was isolated from a man in his 70s with urothelial cancer. This CDR3 is CASSRKSYTGELFF. CDR3 bases: TGTGCCAGCAGTAGAAAAAGCTACACCGGGGAGCTGTTTTTT.